This T cell receptor beta chain was sequenced in a study of T-cell memory formation after mild COVID-19. Looking at the study overall: Largely, the TCR clusters proved donor specific.

CDR1 is MNHEY, CDR2 SVGAGI, per germline. V was trimmed by 5 bases and J by 5 bases, leaving 12 bases between them. This CDR3 region has 13 residues. One entry per CDR3 protein results from TCRdb running MiXCR on the 5' RACE reads. The sample shows about 400,000 distinct CDR3 sequences, more than 20% of them seen only once. This clonotype was counted only a few times. The chain employs TRBV6-5 and TRBJ1-1; no clear D. Sequenced sample: PBMCs or a T cell subset sorted from them (not recorded which). The TCR was taken from an adult woman who had mild COVID-19 (a few samples of this study predate the infection). Cell type and time point are not known. CDR3: CASSPLWGTEAFF. As DNA, the CDR3 is TGTGCCAGCAGTCCCCTTTGGGGTACTGAAGCTTTCTTT.